This TCR beta chain was observed in a study of identifying expanded T cells in peripheral blood. Study-level results: Over approximately two and four weeks, about 15 and 19 clones changed, versus around 1.2 between replicates. Clone count variance between roughly 2-week samples rose with total template count.

Points on this clone: Antigen: not known.

Sequencing used immunoSEQ multiplex PCR; TCRdb keeps in-frame clones, though not all of them. The sample consists of approximately 57,000 clones, approximately 89% of them appearing once. The CDR3 is 15 amino acids. CDR1 and CDR2 (germline): SGHAT, FQNNGV. Trimming cost V 1 base and J 0 bases; bases outside gene matches: 1. Sequenced material: blood. V gene TRBV11-2 combines with J gene TRBJ2-3; TRBD2 agrees at 7 bases. The receptor was isolated from a person aged 18-70 years in good health. CDR3 loop: CASSLGEGSTDTQYF. CDR3 bases: TGTGCCAGCAGCTTAGGGGAGGGAAGCACAGATACGCAGTATTTT. Variable domain in full (rest from reference TRBV11-2 and TRBJ2-3): EAGVAQSPRYKIIEKRQSVAFWCNPISGHATLYWYQQILGQGPKLLIQFQNNGVVDDSQLPKDRFSAERLKGVDSTLKIQPAKLEDSAVYLCASSLGEGSTDTQYFGPGTRLTVL.